The clone carrying this TCR beta chain was recorded a few times. Its antigen remains unidentified. The record originates from a study of T-cell memory formation after mild COVID-19. Study at large: Largely, the TCR clusters proved donor specific. Regarding the study as a whole: Clones that shrank (day 15 to 85) were balanced CD4/CD8, whereas later expanders leaned CD4+. Pre-infection memory harbored some responding clones, suggesting cross-reactive memory joined.

V gave up 3 bases and J gave up 7 bases, with 16 bases separating them. Germline V lookup: CDR1 DFQATT, CDR2 SNEGSKA (reference sequence). CDR3 length: 14 amino acids. From the 5' RACE reads, TCRdb called clonotypes with MiXCR, one entry per CDR3 protein. The data contain roughly 580,000 distinct CDR3 sequences, about a sixth of them seen just once; the ten biggest clones take up about 12%. V is TRBV20-1 and J is TRBJ2-4, with D perhaps matching TRBD2 (6 bases). This TCR was recovered from an adult woman who had mild COVID-19 (a few samples of this study predate the infection). Cell type and time point are not known. Input material: PBMCs or a T cell subset sorted from them (not recorded which). The CDR3 loop is CSASHPSRGNIQYF. CDR3 sequence (DNA): TGCAGTGCTAGCCACCCCTCCCGGGGGAACATTCAGTACTTC.